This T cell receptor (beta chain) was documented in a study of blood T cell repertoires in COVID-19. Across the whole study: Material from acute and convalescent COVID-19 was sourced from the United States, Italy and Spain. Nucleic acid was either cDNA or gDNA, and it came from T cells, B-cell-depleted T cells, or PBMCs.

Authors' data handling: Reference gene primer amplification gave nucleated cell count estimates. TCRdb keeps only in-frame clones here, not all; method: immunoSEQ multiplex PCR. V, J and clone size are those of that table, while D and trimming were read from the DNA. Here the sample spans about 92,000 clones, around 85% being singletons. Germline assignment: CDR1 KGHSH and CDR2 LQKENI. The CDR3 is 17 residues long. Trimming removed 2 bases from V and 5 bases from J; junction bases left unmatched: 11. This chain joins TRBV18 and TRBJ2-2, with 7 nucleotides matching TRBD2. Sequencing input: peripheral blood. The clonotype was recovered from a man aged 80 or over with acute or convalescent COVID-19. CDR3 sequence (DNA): TGTGCCAGCTCACCAACCAGGCTAGCGGCATCAACCGGGGAGCTGTTTTTT. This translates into CASSPTRLAASTGELFF. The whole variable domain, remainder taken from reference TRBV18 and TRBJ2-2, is NAGVMQNPRHLVRRRGQEARLRCSPMKGHSHVYWYRQLPEEGLKFMVYLQKENIIDESGMPKERFSAEFPKEGPSILRIQQVVRGDSAAYFCASSPTRLAASTGELFFGEGSRLTVL.